This T cell receptor beta chain was captured by sequencing in a study of T cells of healthy individuals. CDR1 is LNHDA, CDR2 SQIVND, per germline (reference sequence). The CDR3 extends over 13 amino acids. V was shortened by 3 bases and J by 4 bases, with 7 bases between the two germline ends. One entry per CDR3 protein, called by TCRdb with MiXCR from the 5' RACE reads. The data show more than 60,000 distinct CDR3 sequences, with roughly 16% seen just once and roughly 4.7% held by the top ten. This clonotype has only a few counts. The TCR originated in a human donor in good health. The gene calls are TRBV19 and TRBJ2-1; no firm D call. In DNA, the CDR3 is TGTGCCAGTAGTATTCAGGTTTACAATGAGCAGTTCTTC. It is translated as CASSIQVYNEQFF.